This TCR beta chain was sequenced during a study of a mutant IDH1 vaccine in newly diagnosed glioma. Study observations and caveats: Top peripheral T cell clonotype shifts appeared unrelated to pseudoprogression.

Repertoires were generated with immunoSEQ multiplex PCR, while TCRdb's copy carries only in-frame clones and drops some. The repertoire holds about 55,000 clones, with over 75% as singletons. Notes on this clone: Its specificity is not known.

Germline loops: CDR1 GTSNPN, CDR2 SVGIG (reference sequence). V gave up 1 base and J gave up 2 bases, with 11 bases separating them. This CDR3 comprises 14 residues. Time point described: week 47, end of study. A single vaccine dose contained 300 ug of mutant IDH1 20-mer peptide, and topical imiquimod was used with it. Here the sequenced sample was PBMCs, taken from a glioma patient whose treatment included an IDH1 peptide vaccine. V gene TRBV30 combines with J gene TRBJ1-2; weak D call: TRBD1 (6 bases). The sequence derives from a woman aged 40 to 50 with glioma. Some clones in this sample may be carry-over from other donors' samples. In DNA, the CDR3 is TGTGCCTGGAGTGCTTTGGGACACAACTATGGCTACACCTTC. It translates to CAWSALGHNYGYTF.